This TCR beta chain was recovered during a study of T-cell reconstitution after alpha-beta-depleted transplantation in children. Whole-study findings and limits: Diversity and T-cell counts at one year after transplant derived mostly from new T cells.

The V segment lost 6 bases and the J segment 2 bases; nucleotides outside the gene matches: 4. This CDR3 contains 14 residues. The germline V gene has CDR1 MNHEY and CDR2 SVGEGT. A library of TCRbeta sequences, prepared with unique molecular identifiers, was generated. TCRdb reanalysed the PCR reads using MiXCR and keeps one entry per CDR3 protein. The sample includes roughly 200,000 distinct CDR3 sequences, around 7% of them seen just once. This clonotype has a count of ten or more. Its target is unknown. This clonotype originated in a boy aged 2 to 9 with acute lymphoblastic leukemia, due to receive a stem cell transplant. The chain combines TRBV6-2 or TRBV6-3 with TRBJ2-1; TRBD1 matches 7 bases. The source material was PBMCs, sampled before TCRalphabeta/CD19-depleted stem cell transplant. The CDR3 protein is CASSTGTAYNEQFF. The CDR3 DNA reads TGTGCCAGCAGCACCGGGACAGCCTACAATGAGCAGTTCTTC.